Below, one T cell receptor (beta chain) is given with its context. It has no known antigen specificity. Nothing much larger sits one base from this clone, and base qualities are not available. The germline V and J ends show losses of 9 bases and 0 bases respectively, and no gene match explains 1 base of the junction. From cysteine to phenylalanine, the CDR3 is 12 amino acids long. CDR3 DNA only is kept here, 36 bases in frame from base 1. CDR1 and CDR2 are read off the germline V gene (reference sequence) as LNHDA and SQIVND. TCRbeta CDR3 regions were amplified from genomic DNA using the immunoSEQ Assay, a bias-controlled multiplex PCR. In the original analysis: Within the assay, amplification of reference gene primers was used to estimate how many nucleated cells each sample contained. To quantify the absolute abundance of each unique TCRbeta CDR3 rearrangement, sequence reads were collapsed and filtered. Productive Simpson clonality was computed per sample as the square root of Simpson's diversity index over productive rearrangements. TCRdb stores this immuneACCESS table with in-frame sequences only. Part of the clones is absent; in the studies checked, under half of the shortfall reflects unresolved V genes, and no reason is known for the rest. Clonal size and the V and J genes are those of that table, whereas D and trimming came from the DNA. The sample records about 170,000 clones, approximately 84% of which are singletons. The top ten clonotypes cover roughly 7.7% of the sample.

This specimen comes from a study of blood T cell repertoires in COVID-19 (dated by TCRdb to the early 2020s). About the full investigation: The collaborator samples originated in the United States, Italy and Spain and spanned the acute and convalescent phases of COVID-19. The prospective study material was composed of cDNA or gDNA derived from T cells, B-cell-depleted T cells, or PBMCs. Subjects who had been exposed to COVID-19, were actively infected with it, or had recovered from it provided the deeply sampled blood TCRbeta repertoires that made up the dataset. A freely available public database, intended as a resource for researchers studying the immune response to SARS-CoV-2, is where the repertoires were released. The samples were drawn from two sources: the first 160 participants of the ongoing ImmuneRACE study, and about 1,300 subjects contributed by 6 global collaborators. Sample metadata almost always included a de-identified subject ID, COVID-19 status, age in years and sex. Where HLA class I and class II types were available, the types were taken from metadata supplied by the sample provider, not from assay-based typing. The full study reports these points: The amount of clinical and demographic metadata varied by source and participant and was provided uncurated.

Samples from volunteer blood donors who had recovered from COVID-19 were contributed by a second Seattle source. Each collaborating institution followed its own protocols to collect whole blood in K2EDTA tubes. Collaborator samples were shipped for TCRbeta analysis as frozen whole blood, isolated PBMCs, or DNA extracted from either sample type. The clonotype comes from a man in his forties who had recovered from COVID-19. The sequenced sample consisted of peripheral blood. This chain joins TRBV19 to TRBJ1-2; 7 middle bases align to TRBD1. The DNA is as follows: TGTGCCAGCGGGACAGCTAACTATGGCTACACCTTC. This translates into CASGTANYGYTF.